One sample yielded the 2 T cell receptor beta chains listed below, sequenced in a study of control samples from healthy donors and cancer patients (dated by TCRdb to about 2020). Receptor libraries were prepared by the immunoSEQ multiplex PCR assay. TCRdb holds this immuneACCESS table with in-frame rearrangements only. Some clones are missing; in checked studies, unresolved V genes explain under half, and the rest has no known cause. Across this sample there are roughly 150,000 clones, with roughly nine tenths seen only once. Of the sample, about 0.73% is held by the ten largest clones. The sequenced sample was blood. These receptors originate from a woman aged 25 to 39 in good health.

The gene calls are TRBV9 and TRBJ2-5, with TRBD1 matching 10 bases. CDR1 is SGDLS and CDR2 is YYNGEE in the germline V gene. The CDR3 totals 16 residues. With V trimmed by 0 bases and J by 2 bases, 4 bases remained unmatched. The CDR3 loop is CASSVALDRGQETQYF. In nucleotides, the CDR3 is TGTGCCAGCAGCGTAGCTTTGGACAGGGGGCAAGAGACCCAGTACTTC.

The chain joins TRBV2 to TRBJ1-3, with 10 positions matching TRBD1. Germline V gene sequence: CDR1 SNHLY, CDR2 FYNNEI. J was trimmed by 0 bases and V by 2 bases; bases with no gene match: 7. There are 18 residues in the CDR3. The CDR3: CASSESGTGASSGNTIYF. The CDR3 nucleotides are TGTGCCAGCAGTGAATCGGGGACAGGGGCGAGCTCTGGAAACACCATATATTTT.